The clone carrying this T cell receptor beta chain was recorded only once. Its cognate antigen is unknown. Only in-frame clones appear in the TCRdb table, and some are missing; sequencing was by immunoSEQ multiplex PCR. In the table there are just under 35,000 clones, 65% to 90% of which are singletons. The data were obtained in a study of T cell responses to AZD1222 COVID-19 vaccine. Unmatched junction bases numbered 2, after V lost 6 bases and J lost 6 bases. The V gene's germline CDR1 is SGHRS and CDR2 YFSETQ. The CDR3 length is 11 residues. Findings of the study overall: Repertoire sampling happened only post peak T cell response.

The receptor was derived from an adult in good health. The rearrangement joins TRBV5-1 to TRBJ2-7; 8 bases align to TRBD1. The starting material was peripheral blood, obtained on day 0 of AZD1222 vaccination. The CDR3 region has the DNA TGCGCCAGCACGACAGGGGCCGAGCAGTACTTC. It is translated as CASTTGAEQYF.